This TCR beta chain was obtained from a study of T cell responses to AZD1222 COVID-19 vaccine. Some clones are missing from TCRdb's copy, which holds only in-frame ones; the method was immunoSEQ multiplex PCR. The data hold some 130,000 clones, with around 84% observed a single time. Study findings and constraints: There were vaccine-associated CD4 TCRs across spike, dominant at 160-218 and 743-854.

For this clone: Its antigen remains unknown.

The TCR originated in an adult in good health. The specimen was peripheral blood, collected on day 0 of AZD1222 vaccination.

DNA for the CDR3: TGTGCCAGTAGTAGACCGGGAGACCATAATTCACCCCTCCACTTT. Translated, it gives CASSRPGDHNSPLHF. This rearrangement joins TRBV19 to TRBJ1-6, with D uncertain. Germline V gene lookup returns CDR1 LNHDA and CDR2 SQIVND (reference sequence). The CDR3 has 15 amino acids. Trimming took 4 bases from V and 5 from J, leaving 12 bases between them. Supplemented by reference TRBV19 and TRBJ1-6, the full variable domain reads DGGITQSPKYLFRKEGQNVTLSCEQNLNHDAMYWYRQDPGQGLRLIYYSQIVNDFQKGDIAEGYSVSREKKESFPLTVTSAQKNPTAFYLCASSRPGDHNSPLHFGNGTRLTVT.